This entry is about one T cell receptor (beta chain). Its binding antigen is unknown. CDR1 and CDR2 were assigned from the germline V gene (reference sequence) as DFQATT and SNEGSKA. The CDR3 measures 16 amino acids from cysteine to phenylalanine. No DNA accompanies this entry. Library prep was done by 5' RACE. Each TCR library was prepared from about 3,300 ng of total RNA. For each sample, cDNA synthesis was carried out in eight separate reactions using SMARTScribe reverse transcriptase. During cDNA synthesis, template switching was used to introduce unique molecular identifiers that contained a 6-nucleotide sample barcode. TCRalpha and TCRbeta cDNA was amplified by two nested PCRs of 16 and 9 cycles, with bead purification after each PCR. Before amplification, cDNA was treated with uracil DNA-glycosylase and purified using the QIAquick PCR purification kit. In the second PCR, Illumina TruSeq-compatible adapters and sample-specific barcodes were added. TapeStation and Qubit were used to check library quality and concentration, and 5 ng of each library was pooled. Pooled libraries were sequenced on an Illumina HiSeq2500 single-index Rapid Run with 2 x 100 bp reads and custom sequencing primers. Processing in the source paper ran as follows. MiGEC version 1.2.6 was used for UMI-based consensus assembly to correct PCR and sequencing errors. V(D)J alignment, clonotype assembly and CDR3 extraction were performed with MiXCR version 2.1.1. Gene usage, clonotype sharing and MAIT/NKT TCR abundance were normalised by analysing the top 1000, 10 000 and 20 000 clonotypes per sample. After downsampling to 27 000 UMIs, diversity was calculated as the inverse Simpson index using the vegan R package. Paired Mann-Whitney U tests were applied to discordant twin pairs, and Benjamini-Hochberg correction was used for multiple testing. Through TCRdb reprocessing, the reads give one entry per CDR3 protein sequence; DNA is omitted. Clone size and V and J calls follow TCRdb, not the original study. This sample's clone table shows around 450,000 distinct CDR3 sequences. 2% to 3% of the sample rests with the top ten.

The data were obtained in a study of monozygotic twins with inflammatory bowel disease (dated by TCRdb to the late 2010s). Background on the whole study: A total of about 28 monozygotic twin pairs were included in the full study, comprising nine German pairs (four IBD-concordant, five IBD-discordant) and 19 IBD-discordant Danish pairs. Each individual had, on average, about 151 000 unique TCRalpha sequences and 181 000 unique TCRbeta sequences available for analysis. Disease-associated traits were sought mainly through comparisons between IBD patients and their genetically identical healthy co-twins within discordant pairs. Points the paper makes about the study in general: The analysis was unable to tell different T cell subtypes apart. Fewer clonotypes were shared with other individuals by IBD patients than by healthy twins, most markedly in patients showing signs of disease activity. Because patients received different immunosuppressive treatments, the repertoires may have picked up extra background noise and variability between individuals. No single strong signal or clonotype linked to IBD turned up in the results, so the idea that one exists was not supported. IBD patients had lower TCRbeta repertoire diversity, measured by the inverse Simpson index, than their healthy co-twins. No difference in repertoire similarity was observed between concordant and discordant twins, possibly owing to limited statistical power.

From each donor, a roughly 2.5 ml peripheral blood sample was collected into PAXgene tubes and stored at -80 degrees C. Without T cell sorting, total RNA was isolated from whole blood using the PAXgene blood miRNA kit on an automated QIAcube. Peripheral blood from monozygotic twin pairs concordant or discordant for inflammatory bowel disease was subjected to deep TCRalpha and TCRbeta repertoire profiling with unique molecular barcoding. For every twin pair, smoking habits were documented, and each individual was categorised as a current, former or never smoker. The sample comprised blood. The sequence was obtained from a human donor with ulcerative colitis or Crohn's disease, or a healthy co-twin of an affected twin (not recorded which). The rearranged segments are TRBV20-1 and TRBJ2-6; checking the TCRdb D call of TRBD1 is not possible without DNA. The CDR3 protein is CSARDRRGSGANVLTF.